The 8 T cell receptor beta chains in this list originate from one sample, sequenced in a study of blood T cell repertoires in COVID-19. TCRdb's copy holds only in-frame clones and misses some; the assay was immunoSEQ multiplex PCR. The table shows fewer than 150,000 clones, with 80% to 85% occurring only once. Specimen: peripheral blood. The source of these receptors is a human donor in a cohort sampled during active COVID-19.

V is TRBV7-6 and J is TRBJ1-5; 8 bases are a match to TRBD1. The CDR3 spans 15 residues. V lost 4 bases, J lost 4 bases, and 6 bases stayed unmatched. Germline V CDR1 and CDR2: SGHVS, FNYEAQ. The CDR3 spells CASSSRQGTNQPQHF. CDR3 nucleotides: TGTGCCAGCAGCTCCAGACAGGGGACAAATCAGCCCCAGCATTTT.

The V and J genes are TRBV5-4 and TRBJ2-3, with TRBD2 identical over 14 bases. After removal of 5 bases from V and 7 bases from J, the junction contained 12 bases not matched to a gene. Germline-derived CDR1 and CDR2 are SGHNT and YYREEE (reference sequence). The CDR3 loop spans 17 amino acids. The CDR3 DNA reads TGTGCCAGCAGACCTGGGACTAGCGGGGGCAGGGTAAATACGCAGTATTTT. Translated, it gives CASRPGTSGGRVNTQYF.

The chain recombines TRBV5-4 with TRBJ2-3; 9 bases align to TRBD2. The J segment lost 3 bases and the V segment lost 0 bases, leaving 8 bases of the junction unmatched. The germline gives CDR1 SGHNT, CDR2 YYREEE (reference sequence). This CDR3 spans 17 amino acids. The CDR3 loop is CASSLVTAGGRTDTQYF. The DNA for the CDR3 is TGTGCCAGCAGCTTGGTAACCGCGGGGGGGCGAACAGATACGCAGTATTTT.

The chain recombines TRBV7-2 with TRBJ2-3, with 8 bases identical to TRBD1. CDR1 SGHTA and CDR2 FQGNSA come from the germline V gene. The trim removed 0 bases at V and 2 bases at J, leaving 4 bases unmatched. The CDR3 totals 16 residues. For the CDR3, the DNA is TGTGCCAGCAGCTTAGCCCCGGGACAGGACACAGATACGCAGTATTTT. It yields the protein CASSLAPGQDTDTQYF.

The chain uses TRBV18 and TRBJ2-2; D is possibly TRBD2 (5 bases). Germline CDR1 and CDR2: KGHSH and LQKENI. Trimming shortened V by 4 bases and J by 7 bases, and 10 bases separated the two germline ends. This CDR3 is built from 13 residues. For the CDR3, the DNA is TGTGCCAGCTCACAGGAGGAAATCGGGGAGCTGTTTTTT. Protein sequence: CASSQEEIGELFF.

The genes are TRBV6-5 and TRBJ1-4; 11 positions agree with TRBD1. The CDR3 covers 14 residues. The V gene's germline CDR1 is MNHEY and CDR2 SVGAGI. J was trimmed by 8 bases and V by 7 bases; bases with no gene match: 6. CDR3 loop: CASTRDRGGEKLFF. Here the CDR3 DNA reads TGTGCCAGCACCAGGGACAGGGGGGGAGAAAAACTGTTTTTT.

This chain uses TRBV2 with TRBJ1-5; 8 positions agree with TRBD1. Trimming removed 5 bases from V and 7 bases from J; junction bases left unmatched: 4. CDR3 length: 13 residues. Germline CDR1 is SNHLY and CDR2 is FYNNEI. CDR3 residues: CASSRQGRQPQHF. The CDR3, as DNA: TGTGCCAGCAGTAGACAGGGGCGACAGCCCCAGCATTTT.

This chain connects TRBV28 to TRBJ2-3, with 9 nucleotides matching TRBD2. The CDR3 is 15 amino acids. Germline V gene sequence: CDR1 MDHEN, CDR2 SYDVKM. The trim removed 5 bases at V and 5 bases at J, leaving 8 bases unmatched. This CDR3 reads CASSTAGGEGDTQYF. The CDR3 DNA sequence: TGTGCCAGCAGTACAGCGGGGGGCGAGGGAGATACGCAGTATTTT.